The T cell receptor beta chain described here comes from a study of long-term antiretroviral therapy in people with HIV. Broader study findings: Diversity rose after ART but stayed below transplant donor controls. Blood specimens, gathered between the mid-2000s and the late 2010s, were possibly obtained under older ART regimens.

CDR3 length: 15 residues. The V gene lost 0 bases and the J gene lost 5 bases, with 11 bases spanning the gap. The germline V gene has CDR1 SGHRS and CDR2 YFSETQ. Researchers report immunoSEQ v3.0 was run at survey level. Sequencing was intended to reach about 35,000-50,000 T-cell genomes per sample. The repertoire was sequenced with immunoSEQ multiplex PCR; TCRdb's copy has only in-frame clones and lacks some. Of 33,000 or so clones in the sample, around 97% were seen once. Notes on this clone: Antigen: not known.

People in the study who had HIV all got their treatment in the United States. The receptor comes from a man under 40 with HIV. V and J are TRBV5-1 and TRBJ2-2, with TRBD1 as a possible D gene (6 bases). This specimen was unsorted PBMCs, taken 7.6 years after starting antiretroviral therapy. In DNA form, the CDR3 reads TGCGCCAGCAGCTTGGACCGACAGGCTACCGGGGAGCTGTTTTTT. It encodes CASSLDRQATGELFF.